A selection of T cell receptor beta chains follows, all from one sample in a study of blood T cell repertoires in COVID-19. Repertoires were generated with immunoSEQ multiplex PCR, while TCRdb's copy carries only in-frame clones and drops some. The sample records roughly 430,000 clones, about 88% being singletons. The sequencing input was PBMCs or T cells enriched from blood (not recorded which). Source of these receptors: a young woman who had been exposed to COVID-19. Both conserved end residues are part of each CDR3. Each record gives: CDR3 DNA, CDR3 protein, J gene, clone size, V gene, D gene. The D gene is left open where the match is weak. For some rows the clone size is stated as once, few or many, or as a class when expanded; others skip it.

TGTGCCAGCAGCCCCTCCCTTCAGGGGGCGCCTGAAAAACTGTTTTTT,CASSPSLQGAPEKLFF,TRBJ1-4,-,TRBV7-9,TRBD1
TGCGCCAGCAGCTTGGCCGACCGGGGACAGGCAATCTCCTACAATGAGCAGTTCTTC,CASSLADRGQAISYNEQFF,TRBJ2-1,-,TRBV5-1,TRBD1
TGCGCCAGCTCACCACCTACCCCGTATGAGCAGTTCTTC,CASSPPTPYEQFF,TRBJ2-1,-,TRBV10-2,-
TGTGCCAGCAGCGTGGGCACTAACTATGGCTACACCTTC,CASSVGTNYGYTF,TRBJ1-2,-,TRBV9,-
TGTGCCAGCAGCCAACAAACCGGGGAGCTGTTTTTT,CASSQQTGELFF,TRBJ2-2,-,TRBV4-2,-
TGTGCCAGCAGCTTAGTCTTGTCGGGTGAAGCTTTCTTT,CASSLVLSGEAFF,TRBJ1-1,-,TRBV7-9,-
TGCAGTGCTAACCCAGGGGATACGCAGTATTTT,CSANPGDTQYF,TRBJ2-3,-,TRBV20-1,-
TGTGCCAGCAGCTTAGAAATAAACAGGGGATCCGCTAGCAATCAGCCCCAGCATTTT,CASSLEINRGSASNQPQHF,TRBJ1-5,-,TRBV7-6,TRBD1
TGTGCCAGCAGTTTATTCAGGAACTCCTACGAGCAGTACTTC,CASSLFRNSYEQYF,TRBJ2-7,-,TRBV28,-
TGTGCCAGCAGCTTAAAGTTAGGACAGGGGGTTGAAAAACTGTTTTTT,CASSLKLGQGVEKLFF,TRBJ1-4,-,TRBV7-2,TRBD1
TGTGCCAGCAGTTTATCCGGGACAGGGGGAAACCCCTACGAGCAGTACTTC,CASSLSGTGGNPYEQYF,TRBJ2-7,-,TRBV27,TRBD1
TGTGCCAGTAGTATTCCGACGTGGGGACAGTTGAACACCGGGGAGCTGTTTTTT,CASSIPTWGQLNTGELFF,TRBJ2-2,-,TRBV19,TRBD1
TGTGCCAGCAGCTTAGTCGGTCGCGGCGGTGGATACGAGCAGTACTTC,CASSLVGRGGGYEQYF,TRBJ2-7,-,TRBV7-2,-
TGTGCCAGCAGCTTAGGTTTAGCGGGAGCCAATGAGCAGTTCTTC,CASSLGLAGANEQFF,TRBJ2-1,-,TRBV11-3,TRBD2
TGTGCCAGGCCCTTGGGCGGGGAATCCTACGAGCAGTACTTC,CARPLGGESYEQYF,TRBJ2-7,-,TRBV5-5,-
TGTGCCAGTAGTATAGGTCCCAGGACGGGAGGGGCCTACAATGAGCAGTTCTTC,CASSIGPRTGGAYNEQFF,TRBJ2-1,few,TRBV19,TRBD2
TGTGCCAGCAGCCCAGGGACAGGGGAGACTCAGCCCCAGCATTTT,CASSPGTGETQPQHF,TRBJ1-5,once,TRBV7-8,TRBD1
TGTGCCAGCAGCAGGACCGGGGTAGCGGGGCCATCTAGCACAGATACGCAGTATTTT,CASSRTGVAGPSSTDTQYF,TRBJ2-3,-,TRBV11-2,TRBD2
TGTGCTAGCAGCTTGGGACTAGCGGGAGAGAATACGCAGTATTTT,CASSLGLAGENTQYF,TRBJ2-3,-,TRBV7-7,TRBD2
TGTGCCAGTAGTCACAGGGGGTCTGAGCCCCAGCATTTT,CASSHRGSEPQHF,TRBJ1-5,few,TRBV19,TRBD1
TGCGCCAGCAGCTTGGGTTCTAGCGGCTACACCTTC,CASSLGSSGYTF,TRBJ1-2,-,TRBV5-1,-
TGTGCCAGCAGCTTAGGGGCAGCCTTAAGCACAGATACGCAGTATTTT,CASSLGAALSTDTQYF,TRBJ2-3,-,TRBV7-9,-
TGCGCCAGCAGCTTATCGGGTACAGATACGCAGTATTTT,CASSLSGTDTQYF,TRBJ2-3,-,TRBV5-1,-
TGTGCCAGCAAGGGACAGGGAGACTCCTACGAGCAGTACTTC,CASKGQGDSYEQYF,TRBJ2-7,-,TRBV2,TRBD1
TGTGCCAGCAGCTTAGCAGCAGCGGGGGGTACAGATACGCAGTATTTT,CASSLAAAGGTDTQYF,TRBJ2-3,-,TRBV7-6,TRBD2
TGTGCCAGCAGCCAAGAGGGTCAGGGCAATCAGCCCCAGCATTTT,CASSQEGQGNQPQHF,TRBJ1-5,few,TRBV3-1/TRBV3-2,-
TGTGCTAGTGGAGGGGACAGGGAGTGGCATCAGCCCCAGCATTTT,CASGGDREWHQPQHF,TRBJ1-5,-,TRBV12-5,TRBD1
TGTGCCAGCAGCTTAGATGGGACAAGGGTAGAGACCCAGTACTTC,CASSLDGTRVETQYF,TRBJ2-5,-,TRBV7-2,-
TGTGCCAGCAGTAGCCAGGGGGCGGGAACAACTGAAGCTTTCTTT,CASSSQGAGTTEAFF,TRBJ1-1,-,TRBV7-3,TRBD1
TGTGCCAGCAGTTTCCGAATGGGGGCAAACACTGAAGCTTTCTTT,CASSFRMGANTEAFF,TRBJ1-1,few,TRBV27,-
TGTGCCAGCAGTGAAGCGACTAGGGGGACCCAGTACTTC,CASSEATRGTQYF,TRBJ2-5,once,TRBV2,-
TGTGCCAGCAGCCCGAGCTCCTACGAGCAGTACTTC,CASSPSSYEQYF,TRBJ2-7,few,TRBV28,-
TGTGCCAGTAGGACGGGACAGTACTCTGGAAACACCATATATTTT,CASRTGQYSGNTIYF,TRBJ1-3,-,TRBV19,TRBD1
TGCGCCAGCAGGCGGGACTCTAGTCTCACAGATACGCAGTATTTT,CASRRDSSLTDTQYF,TRBJ2-3,-,TRBV10-2,-
TGTGCCAGCAGCGGGGGGTCCGGGGAGCTGTTTTTT,CASSGGSGELFF,TRBJ2-2,once,TRBV6-2/TRBV6-3,TRBD2
TGTGCCAGCAGCCTTGGACTAGCGGGAGTTTACGAGCAGTACTTC,CASSLGLAGVYEQYF,TRBJ2-7,-,TRBV3-1/TRBV3-2,TRBD2
TGTGCCAGCAACCCTAGCTACGGGCCTAATTCGGGTTACAATGAGCAGTTCTTC,CASNPSYGPNSGYNEQFF,TRBJ2-1,-,TRBV11-2,-
TGTGCCAGCGGGGGGGAGGAGACCCAGTACTTC,CASGGEETQYF,TRBJ2-5,-,TRBV7-3,TRBD2
TGTGCCAGCAGCTTACAGGGTCCCTATGTCGAATTCAATCAGCCCCAGCATTTT,CASSLQGPYVEFNQPQHF,TRBJ1-5,-,TRBV7-2,-
TGTGCCAGCAGCTTGGTTTCCGTTTGGCAGGCTGAGGGCTACGAGCAGTACTTC,CASSLVSVWQAEGYEQYF,TRBJ2-7,-,TRBV5-4,-
TGCAGTGCTAGTGGCGTCTCGAACACCGGGGAGCTGTTTTTT,CSASGVSNTGELFF,TRBJ2-2,few,TRBV20-1,-
TGTGCCAGCAGCTCCGACAGGGGTCTTACAGATACGCAGTATTTT,CASSSDRGLTDTQYF,TRBJ2-3,-,TRBV13,TRBD1
TGTGCCAGCAGTCCCCGACAGGGGTGGACTGAAGCTTTCTTT,CASSPRQGWTEAFF,TRBJ1-1,few,TRBV27,TRBD1